This T cell receptor (beta chain) was documented in a study of blood T cells in healthy people across ages (dated by TCRdb to the mid-2010s). Broadly, across the study: In model experiments, template switching captured about one uniquely barcoded TCR beta cDNA molecule for every two T cells. The donors were split into four age groups: young (average around 15 years), middle-aged (around 40), aged (about 56) and long-lived (roughly 77). For two donors (one aged 18 to 30 and one aged 80 or older), the study analyzed two additional independent replicas of 1 million unique cDNA reads from the same blood draw. To avoid experimental bias, donors of different ages were distributed randomly across sequencing lanes. To track age-related changes in TCR beta repertoire diversity, the study relied on deep sequencing normalized with unique cDNA molecular identifiers.

From a lookup of the germline V gene, CDR1 and CDR2 are SNHLY and FYNNEI. A distance of 10 bases separates the germline ends of V and J, which lose 5 bases and 0 bases respectively. The CDR3, cysteine through phenylalanine, is 14 amino acids long. The sequence is cut down to CDR3 DNA, 42 bases in frame from base 1. This clonotype showed up just a few times. What this receptor recognizes is not known. Per-nucleotide qualities are absent, and no much larger clonotype sits a single base away. Libraries were prepared through 5' RACE. Sequencing was performed on an Illumina HiSeq 2500. A second roughly 7 to 11 cycle PCR used a sample-barcoded 5' primer and a J-beta primer mix. Each TCR beta cDNA molecule received a unique molecular identifier from a template-switch 5' adaptor carrying 12 random nucleotides. Each sample yielded at least 3 million CDR3-containing paired-end reads. The Mint cDNA synthesis kit, primed by a TRBC-specific oligonucleotide, was used to synthesize first-strand cDNA from all RNA. After uracil-DNA glycosylase treatment, a first 18-cycle PCR used universal primers M1SS and BC2_uni_R on all cDNA. As for how the authors treated the data: Each sample was normalized by randomly selecting 1 million high-quality reads, each carrying a distinct molecular identifier. Reads sharing molecular identifiers were discarded rather than binned into consensus sequences. MiTCR, with a Q25 quality threshold and the strictest error-elimination algorithm, was used for CDR3 identification, clonotype clustering and error correction. Lower-bound total TCR beta diversity was estimated with a nonparametric unseen species model using Euler transformation. The public reads were reprocessed in TCRdb via fastp at Q25 and MiXCR, keeping in-frame beta chains. Every CDR3 protein is listed once, alongside the most common genes and DNA of its rows. It is TCRdb's table, rather than the study itself, that gives the V and J calls and clone size. Across this sample there are hundreds of thousands of distinct CDR3 sequences, with around 45% seen only once. Clones ranked in the top ten supply 15% to 20% of the sample.

The 40 or so donors, aged roughly 6 to 95 years, were systemically healthy Caucasian individuals from Russia. About 9.8 milliliters of peripheral blood were drawn from each donor into EDTA-treated Vacutainer tubes. Ficoll-Paque density-gradient centrifugation was used to isolate PBMCs, with at least 6.5 million per sample. Total RNA, at least 6 micrograms per sample, was extracted from PBMCs with Trizol reagent. For every donor, flow cytometry on a PBMC aliquot measured the percentage of naive CD45RAhigh/CD27high T cells. Study-wide findings and limitations: Compared with the aged group, the long-lived group had more naive CD4+ T cells, fewer expanded clones and increased TCR diversity, a pattern suggesting age selection. Donor CMV infection status was unknown, potentially confounding age-related changes in expanded clonotypes. Since profiling was done on bulk unsorted PBMCs, naive and antigen-experienced compartments could not be conclusively compared. Total diversity estimates from one million sequenced T cells were considered lower bounds and underestimates. Observed TCR beta diversity correlated strongly with the percentage of naive T cells measured by flow cytometry. Observed TCR beta diversity per million T cells fell roughly linearly with age, and a significant reduction was already apparent by age around 36.

The sample comprised blood. The sequence joins TRBV2 to TRBJ1-1, with no D gene named confidently. The clonotype comes from an elderly man in good health. The DNA sequence is as follows: TGTGCCAGCAGTAGTCGGGAATTGAACACTGAAGCTTTCTTT. The encoded protein is CASSSRELNTEAFF.